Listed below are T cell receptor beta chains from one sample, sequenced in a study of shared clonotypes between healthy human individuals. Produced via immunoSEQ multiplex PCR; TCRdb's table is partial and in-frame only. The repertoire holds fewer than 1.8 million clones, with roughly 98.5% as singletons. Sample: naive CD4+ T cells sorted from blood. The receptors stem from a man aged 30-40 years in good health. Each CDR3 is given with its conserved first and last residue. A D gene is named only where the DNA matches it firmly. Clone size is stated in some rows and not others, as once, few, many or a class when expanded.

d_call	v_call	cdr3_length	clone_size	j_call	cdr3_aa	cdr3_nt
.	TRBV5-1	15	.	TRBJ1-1	CASSLERISHTEAFF	TGCGCCAGCAGCTTGGAACGGATATCGCATACTGAAGCTTTCTTT
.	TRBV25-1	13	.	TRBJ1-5	CASSGRRDQPQHF	TGTGCCAGCAGTGGGCGCAGGGACCAGCCCCAGCATTTT
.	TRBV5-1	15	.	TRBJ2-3	CASSRGSGRTDTQYF	TGCGCCAGCAGCCGAGGGAGCGGCCGCACAGATACGCAGTATTTT
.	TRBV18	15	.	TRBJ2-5	CASSPVGGAQETQYF	TGTGCCAGCTCACCTGTGGGTGGGGCCCAAGAGACCCAGTACTTC
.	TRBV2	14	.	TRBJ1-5	CASSLLGSNQPQHF	TGTGCCAGCAGTCTCTTGGGGAGCAATCAGCCCCAGCATTTT
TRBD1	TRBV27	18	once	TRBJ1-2	CASSPRADRGRANYGYTF	TGTGCCAGCAGTCCTCGGGCGGACAGGGGAAGGGCGAACTATGGCTACACCTTC
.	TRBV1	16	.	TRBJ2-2	CTSSLAGEDLDGELFF	TGCACCAGCAGCCTCGCGGGAGAAGATCTTGACGGGGAGCTGTTTTTT
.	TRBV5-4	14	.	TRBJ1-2	CASSPQASAYGYTF	TGTGCCAGCAGCCCACAGGCCAGCGCCTATGGCTACACCTTC
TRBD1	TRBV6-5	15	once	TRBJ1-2	CASRSQGAGSYGYTF	TGTGCCAGCAGATCCCAGGGGGCGGGTAGTTATGGCTACACCTTC
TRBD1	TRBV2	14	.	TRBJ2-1	CASRLEGTGGGVFF	TGTGCCAGCCGACTCGAGGGGACAGGGGGCGGCGTTTTCTTC
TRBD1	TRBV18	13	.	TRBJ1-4	CASSSLGTAKLFF	TGTGCCAGCTCGTCCCTTGGGACAGCGAAACTGTTTTTT
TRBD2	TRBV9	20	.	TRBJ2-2	CASSALLTSGSPKGTGELFF	TGTGCCAGCAGCGCCCTCCTGACTAGCGGGAGCCCAAAGGGCACCGGGGAGCTGTTTTTT
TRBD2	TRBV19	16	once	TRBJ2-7	CASSTSGTSGTYEQYF	TGTGCCAGTAGTACATCCGGGACTAGCGGAACCTACGAGCAGTACTTC
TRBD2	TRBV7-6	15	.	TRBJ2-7	CASSLSQTSGYEQYF	TGTGCCAGCAGCTTAAGCCAGACTAGCGGTTACGAGCAGTACTTC
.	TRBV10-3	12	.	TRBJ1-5	CAISESGQPQHF	TGTGCCATCAGTGAGTCTGGTCAGCCCCAGCATTTT
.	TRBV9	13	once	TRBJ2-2	CASTRDLSGELFF	TGTGCCAGCACCCGGGACTTATCCGGGGAGCTGTTTTTT
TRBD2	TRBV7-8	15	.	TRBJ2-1	CASSLIAGHYNEQFF	TGTGCCAGCAGCCTTATAGCGGGACACTACAATGAGCAGTTCTTC
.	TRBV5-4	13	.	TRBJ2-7	CASSLPGKYEQYF	TGTGCCAGCAGCTTGCCCGGGAAGTACGAGCAGTACTTC
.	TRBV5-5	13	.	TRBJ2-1	CASSLGALNEQFF	TGTGCCAGCAGCTTGGGGGCGCTGAATGAGCAGTTCTTC
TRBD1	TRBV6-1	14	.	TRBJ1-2	CASSEVDRGQGYTF	TGTGCCAGCAGTGAAGTAGACAGGGGGCAAGGCTACACCTTC
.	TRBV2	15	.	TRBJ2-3	CASSPELDQTDTQYF	TGTGCCAGCAGCCCGGAGCTAGATCAAACAGATACGCAGTATTTT
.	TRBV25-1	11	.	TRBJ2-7	CASSDYREQYF	TGTGCCAGCAGTGACTATAGGGAGCAGTACTTC
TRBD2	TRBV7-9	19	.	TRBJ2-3	CASSFINWREGRGTDTQYF	TGTGCCAGCAGCTTCATTAACTGGCGGGAGGGTCGGGGCACAGATACGCAGTATTTT
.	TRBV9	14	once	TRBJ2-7	CASSVEYGSYEQYF	TGTGCCAGCAGCGTAGAATACGGTAGCTACGAGCAGTACTTC
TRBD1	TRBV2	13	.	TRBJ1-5	CASKGAGYQPQHF	TGTGCCAGCAAGGGGGCGGGCTATCAGCCCCAGCATTTT
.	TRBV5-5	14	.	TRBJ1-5	CASSLKGSNQPQHF	TGTGCCAGCAGCTTGAAGGGGAGCAATCAGCCCCAGCATTTT
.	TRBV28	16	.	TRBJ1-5	CASRHSMGRQDQPQHF	TGTGCCAGCAGACACTCTATGGGGAGACAGGATCAGCCCCAGCATTTT
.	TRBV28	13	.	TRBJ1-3	CASSFIGVYTIYF	TGTGCCAGCAGTTTTATTGGTGTATACACCATATATTTT
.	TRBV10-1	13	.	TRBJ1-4	CASSESTREKLFF	TGCGCCAGCAGTGAGTCGACCCGGGAAAAACTGTTTTTT
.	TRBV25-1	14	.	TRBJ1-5	CASSEGQGGQPQHF	TGTGCCAGCAGTGAAGGCCAGGGCGGACAGCCCCAGCATTTT
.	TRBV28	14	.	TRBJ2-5	CASSASGTRETQYF	TGTGCCAGCAGTGCTTCCGGGACGCGAGAGACCCAGTACTTC
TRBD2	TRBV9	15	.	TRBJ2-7	CASSPRLAGVHEQYF	TGTGCCAGCAGCCCACGACTAGCGGGAGTCCACGAGCAGTACTTC
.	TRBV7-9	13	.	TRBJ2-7	CASSLGRAYEQYF	TGTGCCAGCAGCTTAGGCAGAGCCTACGAGCAGTACTTC
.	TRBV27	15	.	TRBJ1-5	CASSLLGPSDQPQHF	TGTGCCAGCAGTTTATTGGGACCCTCCGATCAGCCCCAGCATTTT
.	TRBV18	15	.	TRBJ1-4	CASSPKDRVNEKLFF	TGTGCCAGCTCACCAAAAGACAGAGTTAATGAAAAACTGTTTTTT
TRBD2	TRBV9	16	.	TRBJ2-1	CASSVSPAGGLNEQFF	TGTGCCAGCAGCGTTTCACCAGCGGGAGGACTCAATGAGCAGTTCTTC
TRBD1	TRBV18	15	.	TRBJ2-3	CASSTDRGGTDTQYF	TGTGCCAGCTCAACCGACAGGGGAGGCACAGATACGCAGTATTTT
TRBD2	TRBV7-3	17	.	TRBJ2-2	CASSLIASGGVAGELFF	TGTGCCAGCAGCTTAATAGCTAGCGGGGGAGTCGCCGGGGAGCTGTTTTTT
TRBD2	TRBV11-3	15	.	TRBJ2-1	CASSPGLAGGNEQFF	TGTGCCAGCAGCCCGGGACTAGCGGGAGGGAATGAGCAGTTCTTC
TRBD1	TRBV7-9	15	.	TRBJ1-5	CASSLGTASNQPQHF	TGTGCCAGCAGCCTAGGGACAGCTAGCAATCAGCCCCAGCATTTT
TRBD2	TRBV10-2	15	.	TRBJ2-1	CASWSGRRKDNEQFF	TGCGCCAGCTGGAGCGGGAGAAGGAAGGACAATGAGCAGTTCTTC
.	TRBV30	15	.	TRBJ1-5	CAWSGRGYSNQPQHF	TGTGCCTGGAGTGGCAGGGGTTATAGCAATCAGCCCCAGCATTTT
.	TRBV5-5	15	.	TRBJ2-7	CASRSTGLSSYEQYF	TGTGCCAGCAGGTCTACAGGGCTAAGCTCCTACGAGCAGTACTTC
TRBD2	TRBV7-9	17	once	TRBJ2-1	CASSLGGLAGINNEQFF	TGTGCCAGCAGCTTAGGGGGACTAGCGGGAATAAACAATGAGCAGTTCTTC
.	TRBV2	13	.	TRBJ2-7	CATQSGNSYEQYF	TGTGCCACCCAGAGTGGGAACTCCTACGAGCAGTACTTC
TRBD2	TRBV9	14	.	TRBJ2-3	CASSPSGSADTQYF	TGTGCCAGCAGCCCGAGCGGGAGTGCAGATACGCAGTATTTT
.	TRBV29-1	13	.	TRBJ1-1	CSGDIQANTEAFF	TGCAGCGGGGATATACAGGCGAACACTGAAGCTTTCTTT
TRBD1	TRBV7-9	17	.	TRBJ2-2	CASRPQDRVGNTGELFF	TGTGCCAGCAGGCCTCAGGACAGGGTTGGGAACACCGGGGAGCTGTTTTTT
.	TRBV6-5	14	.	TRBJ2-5	CASSPVRVEETQYF	TGTGCCAGCAGTCCAGTCAGGGTTGAAGAGACCCAGTACTTC
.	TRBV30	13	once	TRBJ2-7	CASLRGLSYEQYF	TGTGCCTCGCTTAGGGGCCTCTCCTACGAGCAGTACTTC
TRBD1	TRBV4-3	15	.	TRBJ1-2	CASSQVGQGAHGYTF	TGCGCCAGCAGCCAAGTCGGGCAGGGGGCCCATGGCTACACCTTC
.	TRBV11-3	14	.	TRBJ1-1	CASSARGKNTEAFF	TGTGCCAGCAGCGCCCGAGGGAAGAACACTGAAGCTTTCTTT
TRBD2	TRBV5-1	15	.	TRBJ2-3	CASSFLAGGTDTQYF	TGCGCCAGCAGCTTTCTAGCGGGAGGGACAGATACGCAGTATTTT
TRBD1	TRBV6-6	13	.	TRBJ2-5	CASSSDRAGTQYF	TGTGCCAGCAGTTCGGACAGGGCAGGGACCCAGTACTTC
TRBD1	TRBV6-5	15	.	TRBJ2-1	CASREDRQFYNEQFF	TGTGCCAGCAGAGAGGACAGGCAATTCTACAATGAGCAGTTCTTC
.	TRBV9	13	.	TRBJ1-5	CASSTGGNQPQHF	TGTGCCAGCAGTACCGGGGGGAATCAGCCCCAGCATTTT